This T cell receptor (beta chain) was captured in a study of T cells in Graves' hyperthyroidism and ophthalmopathy. Findings and caveats of the study: Blood also held most thyroid clonotypes expanded beyond 0.001. Ophthalmopathy was predicted by the model a median of approximately 6 months ahead of onset.

Across 18 months, stable Graves' hyperthyroidism was marked by no progression to ophthalmopathy. The germline V gene encodes CDR1 MNHNS and CDR2 SASEGT. The CDR3 length is 13 residues. The V and J ends lost 7 bases and 6 bases respectively, with 13 bases between them. Amplified regions were TCR beta CDR3 sequences from RNA transcripts. First-round RT-PCR with HTBI primers amplified the TCR CDR3 region. TCRdb re-analysed the multiplex PCR reads in MiXCR, keeping a single row per CDR3 protein. The repertoire holds 450,000 to 600,000 distinct CDR3 sequences, with approximately 15% as singletons. As regards this clonotype: Its specificity is unknown.

The chain has TRBV6-1 and TRBJ1-5; no reliable D call. Sequencing used blood. The origin of this receptor is a middle-aged woman with Graves' hyperthyroidism. CDR3 loop: CASTAFESQPQHF. In nucleotides, the CDR3 is TGTGCCAGCACCGCCTTTGAGAGTCAGCCCCAGCATTTT.